Included here is one T cell receptor beta chain sequence, with context. This sample is drawn from a study of blood T cell repertoires in COVID-19. The germline V gene encodes CDR1 LGHNA and CDR2 YSLEER. Germline trimming cut 3 bases from V and 3 bases from J; bases unmatched to any gene: 5. The CDR3 sequence is 15 residues long. Authors' data handling: The authors estimated nucleated cell counts from reference gene primer amplification. Generated by immunoSEQ multiplex PCR, the TCRdb table keeps only in-frame clones and is missing some. V, J and clone size reflect that table, while D and trimming were determined from the DNA. The sample holds about 120,000 clones; 70% to 85% are singletons and the top ten take approximately 4.9%.

The specimen was peripheral blood. V gene TRBV4-3 combines with J gene TRBJ1-2; 9 positions match TRBD1. The sequence derives from a woman in her 70s with acute or convalescent COVID-19. In nucleotides, the CDR3 is TGCGCCAGCAGCCACCTTAGGACAGGGGACTATGGCTACACCTTC. Translation gives CASSHLRTGDYGYTF.